Presented here are 8 T cell receptor beta chains from one specimen sequenced in a study of cytomegalovirus exposure and HLA in healthy donors. The PCR made use of 60 Vbeta and 13 Jbeta primers. Sequencing used immunoSEQ multiplex PCR; TCRdb keeps in-frame clones, though not all of them. The data contain about 110,000 clones, around three quarters of them singletons. Sequenced material: PBMCs. The receptors here all came from a female donor in good health and CMV-seropositive.

DNA of the CDR3: TGCGCCAGCAGCTTGGTACGCGGGAGCGACGAGCAGTACTTC. Encoded protein: CASSLVRGSDEQYF. J is TRBJ2-7 and V is TRBV5-1; the match to TRBD2 covers 7 bases. The CDR3 loop spans 14 amino acids. Germline loops: CDR1 SGHRS, CDR2 YFSETQ. Losses at the gene ends were 0 bases for V and 5 bases for J; bases not matched to a gene: 5. The full variable domain, completed using reference TRBV5-1 and TRBJ2-7, is KAGVTQTPRYLIKTRGQQVTLSCSPISGHRSVSWYQQTPGQGLQFLFEYFSETQRNKGNFPGRFSGRQFSNSRSEMNVSTLELGDSALYLCASSLVRGSDEQYFGPGTRLTVT.

In its sample, this clone was seen a few times. The V and J genes are TRBV6-6 and TRBJ1-4; 9 bases line up with TRBD1. The CDR3 extends over 15 amino acids. V trimming: 2 bases; J trimming: 8 bases; junction bases outside the gene matches: 6. The germline V gene has CDR1 MNHNY and CDR2 SVGAGI (reference sequence). The CDR3 nucleotides are TGTGCCAGCAGTTACGGGACAGGGAGGGGCGAAAAACTGTTTTTT. This codes for CASSYGTGRGEKLFF.

V gene TRBV5-8 combines with J gene TRBJ1-6; D is possibly TRBD1 (5 bases). Germline V gene sequence: CDR1 SGHTS, CDR2 YDEGEE. The CDR3 sequence is 14 residues long. Trimming took off 0 bases at V and 5 bases at J, with 6 bases between the two ends. The CDR3 region has the DNA TGTGCCAGCAGCTTGGGGACAAATAATTCACCCCTCCACTTT. This translates into CASSLGTNNSPLHF.

The genes are TRBV27 and TRBJ1-6, with D perhaps matching TRBD1 (5 bases). This CDR3 is 12 amino acids long. Trimming took 8 bases from V and 7 from J, leaving 9 bases between them. The germline CDR1 and CDR2 sequences are MNHEY and SMNVEV (reference sequence). The CDR3 sequence: CASRQNNSPLHF. The CDR3, as DNA: TGTGCCAGCCGACAGAACAATTCACCCCTCCACTTT.

The chain combines TRBV13 with TRBJ2-6; D might be TRBD2 (5 bases). CDR3 length: 16 residues. Trimming cost V 0 bases and J 0 bases, with 6 bases left between them. Germline values: CDR1 PRHDT, CDR2 FYEKMQ (reference sequence). The CDR3 DNA sequence: TGTGCCAGCAGCTTAGGCGGGAACTCTGGGGCCAACGTCCTGACTTTC. This sequence encodes CASSLGGNSGANVLTF.

The V and J genes are TRBV5-1 and TRBJ2-5, with 10 bases fitting TRBD2. CDR1 is SGHRS and CDR2 is YFSETQ in the germline V gene. The CDR3 extends over 17 amino acids. V gave up 0 bases and J gave up 2 bases; unmatched junction bases: 7. The CDR3 reads CASSLGRASGGQETQYF. The CDR3 bases are TGCGCCAGCAGCTTGGGAAGGGCTAGCGGGGGTCAAGAGACCCAGTACTTC.

This rearrangement joins TRBV7-2 to TRBJ1-5; TRBD1 might be the D (5 bases). The CDR3 has 16 residues. Germline lookup yields CDR1 SGHTA and CDR2 FQGNSA. Trimming took 3 bases from V and 7 from J, leaving 19 bases between them. CDR3 DNA: TGTGCCAGCAGCTTGGGGCAGGGCGGCTTACGGCAGCCCCAGCATTTT. Residues: CASSLGQGGLRQPQHF.

The rearrangement links TRBV19 to TRBJ1-1, with unresolved D. V was trimmed by 3 bases and J by 1 base, leaving 9 bases between them. The V gene's germline CDR1 is LNHDA and CDR2 SQIVND (reference sequence). The CDR3 spans 14 residues. In DNA, the CDR3 is TGTGCCAGTAGTATGAGAGAGGGGAACACTGAAGCTTTCTTT. Its protein is CASSMREGNTEAFF.